This T cell receptor (beta chain) was documented in a study of OX40 agonist ivuxolimab in advanced cancers. Study-level background: Ivuxolimab was a fully human IgG2 agonistic monoclonal antibody targeting the costimulatory receptor OX40 (CD134). Intravenous ivuxolimab was administered to patients every 2 weeks at six dose levels: 0.01, 0.1, 0.3, 1.5, 3 and 10 mg/kg. Among the approximately 50 dose-escalation patients, 19 had hepatocellular carcinoma, about 15 melanoma, 9 renal cell carcinoma and 9 head and neck cancer. A male proportion of roughly 80% and a mean age of approximately 60 years, ranging from about 20 to 85, were recorded for the dose-escalation cohort. Prior anti-PD-1, anti-PD-L1 or anti-CTLA-4 therapy was permitted, and checkpoint inhibitors had been received by about 44% of dose-escalation patients. Three dose-escalation patients achieved partial responses, one with hepatocellular carcinoma and two with cutaneous melanoma. Peripheral TCRbeta sequencing was intended to test whether TCR sequence diversity was altered and clonal T-cell expansion was caused by ivuxolimab. The paper reports the monotherapy dose-escalation portion (N = 52 patients) of the phase I ivuxolimab trial. The investigation overall reported the following: In partial responders in the 0.1-3.0 mg/kg groups, normalized peripheral clonal expansion was found to be among the lowest, especially among CD8+ T cells. Clonal expansion of both CD4+ and CD8+ blood T cells was observed from baseline to week 6 at doses 0.1 to 3.0 mg/kg. After ivuxolimab, CD8+ T cells had more expanded clones than CD4+ T cells on average. The antigen specificity of the peripheral T cells that underwent clonal expansion was not determined. Low levels of normalized T-cell clonal expansion were also seen in some patients who did not respond.

The trial excluded patients who had a history of autoimmune disease or who were on systemic immunosuppression. In every dose cohort, peripheral blood was drawn for TCR sequencing at baseline, cycle 4 day 1, and cycle 7 day 1. The samples were taken from a phase I, first-in-human, multicenter, open-label dose-escalation trial of ivuxolimab. Adults with locally advanced or metastatic melanoma, renal cell, hepatocellular, or head and neck squamous cell carcinoma were enrolled in the trial. CD4+ and CD8+ T cells were sorted separately from peripheral blood before TCR sequencing. To sequence the TCRbeta CDR3 region, genomic DNA was isolated from the sorted cells. The immunoSEQ Assay was used to sequence the TCRbeta CDR3 regions. TCRdb retrieved this table from immuneACCESS and kept in-frame rearrangements only. Not all clones are present; in checked studies, unresolved V genes account for under half, and no reason is known for the remainder. The sample includes 60,000 or so clones, with roughly 90% observed a single time. 15% to 20% of the sample is taken by the ten largest.

On this clone: It lacks a known antigen. No much larger clonotype is one base removed from it; base qualities were not supplied.

The CDR3, from cysteine to phenylalanine, totals 13 residues. Only the CDR3 DNA is retained, 39 bases long and in frame from the first base. The CDR1 and CDR2 encoded by the germline V gene are SGHTA and FQGNSA. V sheds 4 bases and J sheds 6 bases, leaving 12 bases between their ends. Sequences were derived from CD4+ or CD8+ T cells sorted from blood, sampled in a trial of the OX40 agonist ivuxolimab. Recombination joined TRBV7-2 with TRBJ1-1; no D segment can be confidently identified. This receptor was obtained from an adult with an advanced solid tumor such as melanoma, head and neck, liver or kidney cancer. The CDR3 region has the sequence CASSSRPRAEAFF. The nucleotide sequence is TGTGCCAGCAGCTCGCGACCTAGAGCTGAAGCTTTCTTT.